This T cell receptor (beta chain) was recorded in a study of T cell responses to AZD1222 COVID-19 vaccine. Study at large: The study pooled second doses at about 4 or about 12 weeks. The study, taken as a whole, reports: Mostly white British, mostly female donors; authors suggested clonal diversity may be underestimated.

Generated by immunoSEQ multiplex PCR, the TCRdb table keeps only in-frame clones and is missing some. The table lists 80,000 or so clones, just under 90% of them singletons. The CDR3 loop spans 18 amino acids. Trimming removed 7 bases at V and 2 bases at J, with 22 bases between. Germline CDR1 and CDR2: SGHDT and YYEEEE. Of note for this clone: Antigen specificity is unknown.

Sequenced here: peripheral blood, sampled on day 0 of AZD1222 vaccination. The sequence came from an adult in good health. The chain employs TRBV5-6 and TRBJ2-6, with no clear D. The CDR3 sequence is CASYIAARRLPGANVLTF. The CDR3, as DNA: TGTGCCAGCTATATCGCGGCCAGGCGACTCCCTGGGGCCAACGTCCTGACTTTC.